This record concerns one T cell receptor (beta chain) sequence. Other nucleotide sequences in the sample specify the same CDR3. The data stem from a study of OX40 agonist ivuxolimab in advanced cancers. Study summary: Ivuxolimab, an antibody acting as an agonist of OX40 (CD134), was used to treat patients. Ivuxolimab, which patients received intravenously every 2 weeks, was dosed at 0.01 to 10 mg/kg.

The CDR3 totals 18 residues. Germline V gene lookup returns CDR1 SGHRS and CDR2 YFSETQ. The junction had 11 bases not matched to a gene; V was cut back by 2 bases and J by 7 bases. The method was immunoSEQ multiplex PCR; TCRdb's version includes in-frame clones alone and lacks a portion of them. The sample lists roughly 75,000 clones, more than 75% occurring once. The sequencing here drew on CD4+ or CD8+ T cells sorted from blood, taken in a trial of the OX40 agonist ivuxolimab. V is TRBV5-1 and J is TRBJ2-6; 11 nucleotides line up with TRBD1. This receptor was taken from an adult with an advanced solid tumor such as melanoma, head and neck, liver or kidney cancer. This chain's CDR3 is CASSFLGQGDRGANVLTF. CDR3 DNA: TGCGCCAGCAGCTTCCTGGGACAGGGGGATCGTGGAGCCAACGTCCTGACTTTC.